Below, one TCR beta chain is given with its context. The sample is drawn from a study of control samples from healthy donors and cancer patients. The V and J ends lost 2 bases and 3 bases, in that order; junction bases with no gene match: 6. The CDR3 sequence is 14 residues long. The germline V gene encodes CDR1 GTSNPN and CDR2 SVGIG (reference sequence). The assay was immunoSEQ multiplex PCR, and TCRdb's table has in-frame clones only and misses some. The table lists roughly 100,000 clones, roughly 90% of them singletons. The TCR was taken from a human donor in good health. The donor label of this sample is uncertain. Sequenced input: blood. The chain recombines TRBV30 with TRBJ1-1, with TRBD1 identical over 7 bases. The CDR3 loop is CAWSKTTGDTEAFF. The CDR3 coding sequence is TGTGCCTGGAGTAAGACTACAGGGGACACTGAAGCTTTCTTT.